In this sample, the clone carrying this T cell receptor beta chain turned up many times. Its target is unknown. Every TCR cDNA molecule bore its own unique molecular identifier. TCRdb reprocessed the 5' RACE reads with MiXCR, giving one entry per CDR3 protein. This sample has roughly 39,000 distinct CDR3 sequences; around 5.8% occur once, and the top ten carry around a tenth. This sample is part of a study of spatial heterogeneity in lung cancer. Looking at the study overall: Every unique TCR and UMI combination, on average, appeared more than ten times in raw reads. Study observations and caveats: Follow-up blood showed ubiquitous expanded tumor TCRs less than blood at resection did.

Time point specified: sample taken at primary tumor resection. Sequencing was performed on whole RNA extracted from tumor and nontumor lung tissue, or from frozen PBMC, and the material was left unsorted. The approximately 72 donors had untreated early-stage non-small cell lung cancer. Trimming left V 4 bases short and J 9 bases short, with 16 bases between. Germline V lookup: CDR1 MDHEN, CDR2 SYDVKM. This CDR3 is 13 amino acids long. The V and J genes are TRBV28 and TRBJ2-7; either TRBD1 or TRBD2 may supply D (5 bases each). This clonotype was sampled from a male donor with early-stage non-small cell lung cancer. The material sequenced was PBMCs, taken at surgery. The chain's CDR3 is CASSSPGASLQYF. Here the CDR3 DNA reads TGTGCCAGCAGTTCCCCCGGGGCCTCTTTGCAGTACTTC.